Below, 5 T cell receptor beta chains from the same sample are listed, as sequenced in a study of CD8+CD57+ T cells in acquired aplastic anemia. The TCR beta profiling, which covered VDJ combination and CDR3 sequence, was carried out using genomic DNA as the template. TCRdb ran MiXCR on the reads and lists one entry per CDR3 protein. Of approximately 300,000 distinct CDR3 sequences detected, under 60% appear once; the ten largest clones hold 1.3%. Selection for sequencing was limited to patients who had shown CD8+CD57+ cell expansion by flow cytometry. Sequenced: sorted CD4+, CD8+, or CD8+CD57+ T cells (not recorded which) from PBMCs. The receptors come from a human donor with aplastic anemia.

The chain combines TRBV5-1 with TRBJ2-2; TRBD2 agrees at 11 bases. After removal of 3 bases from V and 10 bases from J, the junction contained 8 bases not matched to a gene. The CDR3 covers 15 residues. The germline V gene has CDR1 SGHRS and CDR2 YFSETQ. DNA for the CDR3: TGCGCCAGCAGCTCGGGACTAGCGGAGGCAGAGGAGCTGTTTTTT. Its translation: CASSSGLAEAEELFF.

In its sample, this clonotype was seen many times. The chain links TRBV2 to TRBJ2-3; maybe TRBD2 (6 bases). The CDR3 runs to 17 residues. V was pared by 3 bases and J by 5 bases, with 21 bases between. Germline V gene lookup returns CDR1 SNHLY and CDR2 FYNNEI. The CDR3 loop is CASSDLVLATLGDTQYF. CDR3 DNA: TGTGCCAGCAGTGATTTAGTACTAGCTACCTTGGGAGATACGCAGTATTTT.

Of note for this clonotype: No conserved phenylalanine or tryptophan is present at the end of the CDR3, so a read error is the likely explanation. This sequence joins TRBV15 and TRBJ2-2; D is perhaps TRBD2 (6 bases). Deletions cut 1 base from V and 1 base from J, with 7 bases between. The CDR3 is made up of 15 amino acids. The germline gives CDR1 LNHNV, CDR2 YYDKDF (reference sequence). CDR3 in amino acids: CATSRGGVNTGELFS. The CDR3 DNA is TGTGCCACCAGCAGAGGGGGGGTGAACACCGGGGAGCTGTTTTCT.

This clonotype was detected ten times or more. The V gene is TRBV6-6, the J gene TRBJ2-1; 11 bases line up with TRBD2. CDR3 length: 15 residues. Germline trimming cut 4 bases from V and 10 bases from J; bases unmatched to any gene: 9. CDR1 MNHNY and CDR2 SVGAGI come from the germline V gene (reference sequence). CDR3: CASSLGSGGAREQFF. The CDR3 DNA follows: TGTGCCAGCAGTTTGGGTAGCGGGGGGGCTCGGGAGCAGTTCTTC.

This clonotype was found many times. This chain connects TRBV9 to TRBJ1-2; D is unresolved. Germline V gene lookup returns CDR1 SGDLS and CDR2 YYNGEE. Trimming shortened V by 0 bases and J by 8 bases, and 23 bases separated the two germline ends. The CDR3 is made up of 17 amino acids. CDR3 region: CASSVALRVDTPGGYTF. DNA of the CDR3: TGTGCCAGCAGCGTAGCCCTACGAGTCGACACCCCCGGCGGCTACACCTTC.